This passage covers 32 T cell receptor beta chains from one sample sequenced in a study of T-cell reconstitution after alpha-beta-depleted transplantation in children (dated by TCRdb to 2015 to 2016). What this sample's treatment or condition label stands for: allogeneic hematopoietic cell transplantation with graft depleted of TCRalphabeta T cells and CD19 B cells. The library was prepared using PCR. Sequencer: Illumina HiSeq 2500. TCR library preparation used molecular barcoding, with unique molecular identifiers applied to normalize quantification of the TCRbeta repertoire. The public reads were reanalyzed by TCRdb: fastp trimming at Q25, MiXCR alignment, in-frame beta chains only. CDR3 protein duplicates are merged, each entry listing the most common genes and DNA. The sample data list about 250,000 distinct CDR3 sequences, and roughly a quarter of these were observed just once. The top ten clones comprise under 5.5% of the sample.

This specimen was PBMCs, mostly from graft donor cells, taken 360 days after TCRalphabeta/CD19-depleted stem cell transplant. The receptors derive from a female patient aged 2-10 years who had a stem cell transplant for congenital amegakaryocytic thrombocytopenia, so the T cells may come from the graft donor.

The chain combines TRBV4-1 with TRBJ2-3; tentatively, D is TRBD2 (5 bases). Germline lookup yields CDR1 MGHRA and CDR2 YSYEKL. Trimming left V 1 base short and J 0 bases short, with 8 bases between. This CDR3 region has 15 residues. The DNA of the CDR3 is TGCGCCAGCAGCCAAGGAGCGGCTAGCACAGATACGCAGTATTTT. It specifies CASSQGAASTDTQYF.

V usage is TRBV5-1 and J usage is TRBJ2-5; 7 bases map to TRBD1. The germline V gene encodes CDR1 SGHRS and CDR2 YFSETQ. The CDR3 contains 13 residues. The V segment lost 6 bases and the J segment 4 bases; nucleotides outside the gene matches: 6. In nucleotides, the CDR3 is TGCGCCAGCAAGGAAGGACAGGCAGAGACCCAGTACTTC. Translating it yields CASKEGQAETQYF.

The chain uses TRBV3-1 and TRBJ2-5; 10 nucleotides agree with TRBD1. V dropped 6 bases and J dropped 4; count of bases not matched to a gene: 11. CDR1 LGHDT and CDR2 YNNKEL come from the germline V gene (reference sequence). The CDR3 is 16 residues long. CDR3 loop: CASSRYAGTGAETQYF. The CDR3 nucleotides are TGTGCCAGCAGTCGCTACGCGGGGACAGGGGCAGAGACCCAGTACTTC.

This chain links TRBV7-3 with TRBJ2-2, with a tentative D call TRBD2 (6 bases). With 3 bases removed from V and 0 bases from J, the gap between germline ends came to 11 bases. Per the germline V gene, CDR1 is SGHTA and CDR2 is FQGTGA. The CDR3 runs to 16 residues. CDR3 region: CASSLGSGPNTGELFF. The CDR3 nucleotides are TGTGCCAGCAGCTTGGGAAGCGGGCCGAACACCGGGGAGCTGTTTTTT. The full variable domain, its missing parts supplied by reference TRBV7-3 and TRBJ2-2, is GAGVSQTPSNKVTEKGKYVELRCDPISGHTALYWYRQSLGQGPEFLIYFQGTGAADDSGLPNDRFFAVRPEGSVSTLKIQRTERGDSAVYLCASSLGSGPNTGELFFGEGSRLTVL.

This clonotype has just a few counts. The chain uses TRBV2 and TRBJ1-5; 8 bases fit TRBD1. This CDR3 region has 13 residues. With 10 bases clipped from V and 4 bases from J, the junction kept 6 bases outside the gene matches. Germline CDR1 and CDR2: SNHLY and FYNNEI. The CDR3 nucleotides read TGTGCCATCCAAGACAGGGGTAATCAGCCCCAGCATTTT. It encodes CAIQDRGNQPQHF.

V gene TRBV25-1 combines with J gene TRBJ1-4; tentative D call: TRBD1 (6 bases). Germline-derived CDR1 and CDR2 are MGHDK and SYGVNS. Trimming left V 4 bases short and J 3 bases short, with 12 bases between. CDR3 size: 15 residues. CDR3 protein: CASSGLQGPNEKLFF. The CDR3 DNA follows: TGTGCCAGCAGTGGACTACAGGGACCTAATGAAAAACTGTTTTTT.

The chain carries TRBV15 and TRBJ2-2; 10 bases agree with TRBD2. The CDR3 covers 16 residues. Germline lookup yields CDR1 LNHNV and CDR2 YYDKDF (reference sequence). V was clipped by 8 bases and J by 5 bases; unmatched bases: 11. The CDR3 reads CATDYIAGGWTGELFF. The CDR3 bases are TGTGCCACCGACTATATAGCGGGAGGATGGACCGGGGAGCTGTTTTTT.

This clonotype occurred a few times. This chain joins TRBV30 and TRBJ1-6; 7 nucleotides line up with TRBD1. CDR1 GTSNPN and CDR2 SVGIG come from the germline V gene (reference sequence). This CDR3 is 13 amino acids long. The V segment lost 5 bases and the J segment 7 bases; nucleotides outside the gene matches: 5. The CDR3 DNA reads TGTGCCTGGGCCGGGACAGCGAATTCACCCCTCCACTTT. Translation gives CAWAGTANSPLHF.

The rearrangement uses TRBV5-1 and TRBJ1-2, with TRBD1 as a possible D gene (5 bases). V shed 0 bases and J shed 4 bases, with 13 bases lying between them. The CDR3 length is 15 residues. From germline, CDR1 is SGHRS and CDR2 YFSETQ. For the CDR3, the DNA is TGCGCCAGCAGCTTGGAGGTGGGACGGGCCTATGGCTACACCTTC. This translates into CASSLEVGRAYGYTF.

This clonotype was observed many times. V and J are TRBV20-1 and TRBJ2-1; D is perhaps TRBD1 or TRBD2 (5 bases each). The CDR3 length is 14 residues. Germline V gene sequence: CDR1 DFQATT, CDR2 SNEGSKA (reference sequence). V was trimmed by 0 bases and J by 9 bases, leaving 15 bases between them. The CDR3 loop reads CSARDRGRGAEQFF. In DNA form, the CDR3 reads TGCAGTGCTAGAGATCGGGGCCGCGGCGCTGAGCAGTTCTTC.

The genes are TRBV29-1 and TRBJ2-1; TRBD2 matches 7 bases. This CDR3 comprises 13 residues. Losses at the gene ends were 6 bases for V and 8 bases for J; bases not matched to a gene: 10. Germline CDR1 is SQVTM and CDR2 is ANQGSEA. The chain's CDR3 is CSVTGTKPYEQFF. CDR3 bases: TGCAGCGTCACCGGGACTAAACCATATGAGCAGTTCTTC.

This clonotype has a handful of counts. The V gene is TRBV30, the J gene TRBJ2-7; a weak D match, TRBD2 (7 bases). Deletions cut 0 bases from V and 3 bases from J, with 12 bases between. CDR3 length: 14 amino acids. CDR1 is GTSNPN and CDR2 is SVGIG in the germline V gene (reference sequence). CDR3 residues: CAWSVGGAHYEQYF. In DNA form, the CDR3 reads TGTGCCTGGAGTGTAGGGGGGGCCCACTACGAGCAGTACTTC.

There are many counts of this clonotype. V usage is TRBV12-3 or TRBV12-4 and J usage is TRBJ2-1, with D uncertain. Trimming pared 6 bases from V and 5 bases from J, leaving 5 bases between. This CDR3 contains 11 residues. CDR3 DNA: TGTGCCAGCAGCTTAAACAATGAGCAGTTCTTC. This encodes CASSLNNEQFF.

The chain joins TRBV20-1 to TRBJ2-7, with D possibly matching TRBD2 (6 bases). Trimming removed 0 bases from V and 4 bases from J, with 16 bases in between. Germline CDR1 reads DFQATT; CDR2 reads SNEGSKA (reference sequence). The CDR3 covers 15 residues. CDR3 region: CSARDRTGVKYEQYF. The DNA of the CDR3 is TGCAGTGCTAGAGATCGGACGGGAGTCAAATACGAGCAGTACTTC.

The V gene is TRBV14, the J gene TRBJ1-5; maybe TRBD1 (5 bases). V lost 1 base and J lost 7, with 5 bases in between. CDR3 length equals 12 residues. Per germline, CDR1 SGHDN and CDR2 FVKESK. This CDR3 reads CASSQAGQPQHF. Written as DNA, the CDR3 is TGTGCCAGCAGCCAAGCAGGGCAGCCCCAGCATTTT.

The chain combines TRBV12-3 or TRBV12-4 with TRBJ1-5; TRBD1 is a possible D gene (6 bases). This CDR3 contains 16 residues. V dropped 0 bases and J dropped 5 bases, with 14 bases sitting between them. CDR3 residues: CASSLAGAGGYQPQHF. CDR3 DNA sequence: TGTGCCAGCAGTTTAGCGGGGGCAGGTGGGTATCAGCCCCAGCATTTT.

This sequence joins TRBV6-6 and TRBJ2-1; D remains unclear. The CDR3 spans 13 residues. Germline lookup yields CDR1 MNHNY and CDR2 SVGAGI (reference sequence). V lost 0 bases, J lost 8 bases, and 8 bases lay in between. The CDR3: CASSYSQYHEQFF. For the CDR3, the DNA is TGTGCCAGCAGTTACTCACAGTACCATGAGCAGTTCTTC.

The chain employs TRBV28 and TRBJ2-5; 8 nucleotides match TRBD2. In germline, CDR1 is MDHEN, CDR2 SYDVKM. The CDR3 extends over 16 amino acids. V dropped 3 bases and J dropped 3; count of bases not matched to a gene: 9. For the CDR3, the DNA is TGTGCCAGCAGTTTGTTGTCCGGGAGGGAAGAAGAGACCCAGTACTTC. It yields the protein CASSLLSGREEETQYF.

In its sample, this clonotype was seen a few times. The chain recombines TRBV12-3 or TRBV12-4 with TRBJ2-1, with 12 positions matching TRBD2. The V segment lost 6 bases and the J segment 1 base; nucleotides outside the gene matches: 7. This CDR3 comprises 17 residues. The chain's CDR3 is CASRPGLAGLSYNEQFF. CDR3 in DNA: TGTGCCAGCAGACCCGGACTAGCGGGACTTTCCTACAATGAGCAGTTCTTC.

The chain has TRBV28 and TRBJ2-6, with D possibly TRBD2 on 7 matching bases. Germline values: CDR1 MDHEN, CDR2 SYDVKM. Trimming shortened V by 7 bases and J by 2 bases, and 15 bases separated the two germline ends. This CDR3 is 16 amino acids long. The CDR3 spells CASMFGGPPGANVLTF. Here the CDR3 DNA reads TGTGCCAGCATGTTCGGGGGGCCCCCTGGGGCCAACGTCCTGACTTTC.

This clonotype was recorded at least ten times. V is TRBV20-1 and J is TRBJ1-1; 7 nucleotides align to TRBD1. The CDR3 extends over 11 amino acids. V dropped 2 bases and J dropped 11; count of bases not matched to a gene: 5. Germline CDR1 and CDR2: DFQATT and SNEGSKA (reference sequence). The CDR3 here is CSARSDRRAFF. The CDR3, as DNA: TGCAGTGCTAGATCGGACAGGAGGGCTTTCTTT.

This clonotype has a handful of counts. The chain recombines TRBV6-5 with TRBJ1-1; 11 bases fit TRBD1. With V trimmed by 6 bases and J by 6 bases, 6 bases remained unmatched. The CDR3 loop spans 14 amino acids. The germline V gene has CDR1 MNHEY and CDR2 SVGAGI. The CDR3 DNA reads TGTGCCAGCAGGCGGACAGGGGGCGGCCCTGAAGCTTTCTTT. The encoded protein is CASRRTGGGPEAFF.

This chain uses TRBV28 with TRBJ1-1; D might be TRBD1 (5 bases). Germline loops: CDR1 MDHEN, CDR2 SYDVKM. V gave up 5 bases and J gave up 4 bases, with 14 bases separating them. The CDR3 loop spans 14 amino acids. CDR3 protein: CASSLFRVGTEAFF. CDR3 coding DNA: TGTGCCAGCAGTCTCTTCAGGGTAGGCACTGAAGCTTTCTTT. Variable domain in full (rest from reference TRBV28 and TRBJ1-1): DVKVTQSSRYLVKRTGEKVFLECVQDMDHENMFWYRQDPGLGLRLIYFSYDVKMKEKGDIPEGYSVSREKKERFSLILESASTNQTSMYLCASSLFRVGTEAFFGQGTRLTVV.

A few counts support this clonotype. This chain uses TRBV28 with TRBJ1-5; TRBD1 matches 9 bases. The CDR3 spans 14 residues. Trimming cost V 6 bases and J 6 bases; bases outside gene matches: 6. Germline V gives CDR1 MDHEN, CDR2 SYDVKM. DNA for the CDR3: TGTGCCAGCAGAAAACAGGGGGCAGGTCAGCCCCAGCATTTT. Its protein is CASRKQGAGQPQHF.

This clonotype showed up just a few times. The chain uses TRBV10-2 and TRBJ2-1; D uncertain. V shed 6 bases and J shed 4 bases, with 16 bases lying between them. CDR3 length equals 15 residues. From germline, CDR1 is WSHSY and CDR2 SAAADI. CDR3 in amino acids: CASSELAEKYNEQFF. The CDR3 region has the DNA TGCGCCAGCAGCGAACTTGCGGAGAAATACAATGAGCAGTTCTTC.

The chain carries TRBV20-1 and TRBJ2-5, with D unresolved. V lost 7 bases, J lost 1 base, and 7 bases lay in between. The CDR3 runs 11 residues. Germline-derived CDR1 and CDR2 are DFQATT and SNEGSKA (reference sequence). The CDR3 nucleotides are TGCAGTGATCAGCCCCAAGAGACCCAGTACTTC. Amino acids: CSDQPQETQYF.

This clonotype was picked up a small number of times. The DNA of the CDR3 is TGTGCCAGCAGTTTAGCTGGACAGCACAGGGGCAATCAGCCCCAGCATTTT. This codes for CASSLAGQHRGNQPQHF. The chain recombines TRBV12-3 or TRBV12-4 with TRBJ1-5, with a tentative D call TRBD1 (6 bases). V lost 0 bases to trimming and J lost 2 bases, with 14 bases between them. The CDR3 contains 17 residues.

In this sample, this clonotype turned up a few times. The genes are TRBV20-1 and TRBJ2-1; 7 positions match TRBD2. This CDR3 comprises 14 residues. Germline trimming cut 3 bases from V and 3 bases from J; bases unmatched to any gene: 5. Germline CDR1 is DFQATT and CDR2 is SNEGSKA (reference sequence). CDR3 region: CSASGLADYNEQFF. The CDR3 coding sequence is TGCAGTGCTAGTGGGCTAGCGGACTACAATGAGCAGTTCTTC.

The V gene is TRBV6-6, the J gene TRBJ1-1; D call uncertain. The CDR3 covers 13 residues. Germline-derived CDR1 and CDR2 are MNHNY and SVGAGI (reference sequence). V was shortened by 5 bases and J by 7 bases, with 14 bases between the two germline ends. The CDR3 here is CASSNPDGYEAFF. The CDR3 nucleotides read TGTGCCAGCAGTAATCCCGACGGATATGAAGCTTTCTTT.

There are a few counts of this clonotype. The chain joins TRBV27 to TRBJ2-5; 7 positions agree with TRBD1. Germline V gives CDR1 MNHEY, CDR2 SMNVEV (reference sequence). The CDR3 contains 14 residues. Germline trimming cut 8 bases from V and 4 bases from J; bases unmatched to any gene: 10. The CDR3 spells CASRNRGWGETQYF. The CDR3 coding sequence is TGTGCCAGCCGAAACAGGGGTTGGGGAGAGACCCAGTACTTC.

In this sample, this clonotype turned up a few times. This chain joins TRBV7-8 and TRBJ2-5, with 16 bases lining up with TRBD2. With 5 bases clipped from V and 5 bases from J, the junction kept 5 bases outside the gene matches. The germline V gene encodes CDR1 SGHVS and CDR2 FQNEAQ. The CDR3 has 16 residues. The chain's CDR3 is CASSLGLAGGRETQYF. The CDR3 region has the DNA TGTGCCAGCAGCCTGGGACTAGCGGGAGGGCGGGAGACCCAGTACTTC.

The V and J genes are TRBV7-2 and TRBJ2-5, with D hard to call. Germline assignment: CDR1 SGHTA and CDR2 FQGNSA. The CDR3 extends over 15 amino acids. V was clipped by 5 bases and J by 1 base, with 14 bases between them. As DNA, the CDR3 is TGTGCCAGCAGCCCCCAGCCCGCGACCCAAGAGACCCAGTACTTC. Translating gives CASSPQPATQETQYF.